One and the same sample provided the 9 T cell receptor beta chains below, sequenced in a study of blood T cell repertoires in COVID-19. Clones were sequenced by immunoSEQ multiplex PCR, and TCRdb holds only the in-frame ones, with some missing. The table has 150,000 to 200,000 clones, roughly 80% seen once. The source material was peripheral blood. Receptor source: a woman between 25 and 40 years old with acute or convalescent COVID-19.

V gene TRBV19 combines with J gene TRBJ2-3; possible D gene TRBD1, 5 bases. Per the germline V gene, CDR1 is LNHDA and CDR2 is SQIVND (reference sequence). V lost 10 bases and J lost 2, with 19 bases in between. The CDR3 has 15 amino acids. CDR3 region: CATRVGVGFTDTQYF. The CDR3 DNA follows: TGTGCCACCAGGGTAGGGGTAGGGTTCACAGATACGCAGTATTTT.

J is TRBJ2-7 and V is TRBV4-3; a weak D match, TRBD1 (6 bases). The CDR3 sequence is 14 residues long. With 2 bases removed from V and 2 bases from J, the gap between germline ends came to 10 bases. Germline CDR1 LGHNA, CDR2 YSLEER. The CDR3 DNA reads TGCGCCAGCAGCCAAATACAGGGACCCTACGAGCAGTACTTC. Its protein is CASSQIQGPYEQYF.

The CDR3 loop reads CASSLAMSYGYTF. Here the CDR3 DNA reads TGTGCCAGCAGCTTAGCCATGAGCTATGGCTACACCTTC. The V and J genes are TRBV7-9 and TRBJ1-2; D unclear. Germline V gives CDR1 SEHNR, CDR2 FQNEAQ (reference sequence). Trimming pared 0 bases from V and 4 bases from J, leaving 6 bases between. This CDR3 contains 13 residues.

CDR3 region: CASSLTGGGQPQHF. The CDR3 bases are TGTGCCAGCAGTTTAACGGGGGGCGGGCAGCCCCAGCATTTT. The chain employs TRBV27 and TRBJ1-5; weak D call: TRBD1 (6 bases). The ends were cut back, 2 bases at V and 7 bases at J, with 12 bases in the middle. The CDR3 extends over 14 amino acids. Germline CDR1 and CDR2: MNHEY and SMNVEV (reference sequence).

V gene TRBV5-1 combines with J gene TRBJ2-3; D is possibly TRBD2 (5 bases). In germline, CDR1 is SGHRS, CDR2 YFSETQ. Trimming took off 4 bases at V and 2 bases at J, with 11 bases between the two ends. This CDR3 region has 14 residues. The CDR3 nucleotides read TGCGCCAGCAGCGGTCGCGGGCCCACAGATACGCAGTATTTT. Translation gives CASSGRGPTDTQYF.

This clone has only one observation. The V and J genes are TRBV15 and TRBJ2-3; D perhaps matches TRBD1 (6 bases). The CDR3 consists of 15 residues. Trimming stripped 5 bases from V and 4 bases from J, with 16 bases between. In germline, CDR1 is LNHNV, CDR2 YYDKDF (reference sequence). Here the CDR3 reads CATSLLGTPSDTQYF. In nucleotides, the CDR3 is TGTGCCACCAGCCTGCTTGGGACACCGTCAGATACGCAGTATTTT.

This sequence joins TRBV5-4 and TRBJ2-2; TRBD2 aligns across 9 bases. The V and J ends lost 0 bases and 6 bases, in that order; junction bases with no gene match: 6. Germline loops: CDR1 SGHNT, CDR2 YYREEE (reference sequence). The CDR3 runs 16 residues. CDR3 sequence reads: CASSLAPGTSSGELFF. The CDR3 DNA reads TGTGCCAGCAGCTTGGCCCCCGGGACTAGCTCCGGGGAGCTGTTTTTT.

The J gene is TRBJ2-1, the V gene TRBV3-1 (or the pseudogene TRBV3-2); TRBD1 matches at 8 bases. Germline V lookup: CDR1 LGHDT, CDR2 YNNKEL (reference sequence). V lost 4 bases and J lost 7; bases outside the gene matches: 9. The CDR3 is 15 amino acids. This CDR3 reads CASSRGDRFGNEQFF. CDR3 DNA sequence: TGTGCCAGCAGCCGTGGGGACAGGTTTGGAAATGAGCAGTTCTTC.

V is TRBV27 and J is TRBJ1-2; 9 bases fit TRBD1. V trimming: 8 bases; J trimming: 0 bases; junction bases outside the gene matches: 10. Germline V CDR1 and CDR2: MNHEY, SMNVEV (reference sequence). The CDR3 is 16 residues long. CDR3 bases: TGTGCCAGCTGGGGGACAGGGCTCCGTACTAACTATGGCTACACCTTC. Amino acid sequence: CASWGTGLRTNYGYTF.